A single sample gave rise to the 6 T cell receptor beta chains below, sequenced in a study of response to subunit inactivated influenza vaccine. TCRdb ran MiXCR on the RT-PCR reads and lists one entry per CDR3 protein. Among about 700,000 distinct CDR3 sequences listed, 11% to 15% were seen once. Sequencing used PBMCs from blood, obtained 14 to 15 days before vaccination. The receptors derive from a man aged 45 to 65 who received an inactivated influenza vaccine.

Many counts were recorded for this clonotype. The chain carries TRBV28 and TRBJ2-4; TRBD2 matches at 10 bases. Looked up from germline, CDR1 is MDHEN and CDR2 is SYDVKM. The CDR3 has 13 residues. V lost 1 base to trimming and J lost 13 bases; unmatched junction nucleotides: 4. The CDR3 nucleotides read TGTGCCAGCAGTTTATTCGAGCGGGAGGGCCAGTACTTC. This encodes CASSLFEREGQYF.

This clonotype was found many times. The gene calls are TRBV20-1 and TRBJ2-1; D is possibly TRBD2 (6 bases). CDR1 is DFQATT, CDR2 SNEGSKA, per germline (reference sequence). V gave up 6 bases and J gave up 3 bases, with 15 bases separating them. The CDR3 has 14 residues. CDR3 sequence: CSAKTGGIYNEQFF. The CDR3 nucleotides read TGCAGTGCGAAGACGGGCGGGATCTACAATGAGCAGTTCTTC.

This clonotype appeared a few times. The V call is TRBV4-2, the J call TRBJ1-4; tentatively, D is TRBD1 (5 bases). The germline gives CDR1 LGHNA, CDR2 YNFKEQ. The CDR3 is 14 amino acids. V was cut by 0 bases and J by 7 bases, with 9 bases left in between. This chain's CDR3 is CASSQDPRVEKLFF. CDR3 DNA: TGTGCCAGCAGCCAAGATCCCAGGGTTGAAAAACTGTTTTTT.

The rearrangement joins TRBV5-1 to TRBJ2-7, with 9 bases identical to TRBD1. The germline CDR1 and CDR2 sequences are SGHRS and YFSETQ. The CDR3 has 16 residues. V lost 0 bases to trimming and J lost 3 bases; unmatched junction nucleotides: 7. As DNA, the CDR3 is TGCGCCAGCAGCTTGGGTCGGGGACAGGGCTTCTACGAGCAGTACTTC. This sequence encodes CASSLGRGQGFYEQYF.

This clonotype showed up just a few times. The chain employs TRBV10-2 and TRBJ2-1; D is possibly TRBD1 (6 bases). V lost 6 bases to trimming and J lost 0 bases, with 9 bases between them. The germline CDR1 and CDR2 sequences are WSHSY and SAAADI. This CDR3 spans 14 amino acids. In nucleotides, the CDR3 is TGCGCCAGCAGGGGGGCACTCTCCTACAATGAGCAGTTCTTC. Translated, it gives CASRGALSYNEQFF.

The DNA of the CDR3 is TGCAGTGCAACCGGGTCCTCTAGCACAGATACGCAGTATTTT. Protein sequence: CSATGSSSTDTQYF. The genes are TRBV20-1 and TRBJ2-3; D unclear. The V gene lost 6 bases and the J gene lost 0 bases, with 13 bases spanning the gap. The germline V gene has CDR1 DFQATT and CDR2 SNEGSKA (reference sequence). The CDR3 has 14 amino acids.